This section outlines one T cell receptor beta chain sequence together with its context. Its specific antigen is unknown. The input lacks base qualities; no much larger clone sits a single base away. These data originate in a study of neoadjuvant anti-PD-1 for oral cavity cancer listed by TCRdb under 2021. Looking at the study overall: Before curative-intent surgical resection, most patients were given three to four biweekly doses of nivolumab at 3 mg/kg. There were 12 patients in the parent correlative cohort, and the response rate was around 35%. Patients with complete response, partial response or stable disease by RECIST 1.1 were defined as responders, whereas patients with progression were defined as non-responders. For patients who did not progress, a fourth nivolumab dose was given around day 43, followed by definitive surgical resection on days 50-56. Results and caveats for the whole study, not just this receptor: A higher pretreatment blood Treg/Th17 ratio correlated with both higher pretreatment blood TCRbeta clonality and lower post-treatment tumor TCRbeta clonality. Larger post-treatment sizes of preexisting intratumoral clones correlated with greater tumor shrinkage, suggesting expansion of preexisting clones contributed to response. TCR analyses included only three patients per response group, and the authors called for larger cohorts for validation.

CDR1 is given as SGHKS and CDR2 as YYEKEE, both from the germline V gene (reference sequence). Unmatched junction bases come to 11, with V trimmed by 4 bases and J by 7 bases. The CDR3, from cysteine to phenylalanine, totals 15 residues. Only the CDR3 DNA is retained, 45 bases long and in frame from the first base. The time point label corresponds to: after neoadjuvant nivolumab, at surgical resection. None of the patients had received prior systemic or radiation treatment, and all were newly diagnosed with stage II-IVA oral cavity squamous cell carcinoma. The cohort was composed of patients with HPV-negative, locally advanced oral cavity squamous cell carcinoma. The samples were obtained from a longitudinal correlative study of a single-arm phase II trial testing neoadjuvant nivolumab in oral cavity squamous cell carcinoma. Subject-matched pre- and post-treatment PBMCs and tumors from three responders and three non-responders were subjected to genomic DNA-based TCRbeta sequencing. For tumor tissue, genomic DNA extraction relied on the Maxwell RSC DNA from Tissue kit.

For survey sequencing, tumor libraries mostly used around 4.6 ug of input genomic DNA, with two replicates for each sample. The immunoSEQ hsTCRbeta kit was used to prepare TCRbeta libraries, following the manufacturer's instructions. Sequencing of the completed libraries took place using an Illumina NovaSeq 6000 S4 flow cell after they had been pooled to around 2.7 nM. In the paper's pipeline: The immunoSEQ Analyzer was used for raw data preprocessing and quality control. The analysis was limited to productive rearrangements, and each clonotype was defined by a unique CDR3 amino acid sequence. Using the R package tcR, the researchers computed the Gini-Simpson index as their estimate of repertoire clonality. Student's t test was used to compare Gini indices, and Pearson correlation was used to assess associations with tumor size change. TCRdb took over this immuneACCESS table, retaining in-frame rearrangements with V and J assigned. Such tables are incomplete; in checked studies, under half of the missing clones stem from an unresolved V gene, and the remainder is unexplained. The V and J calls and clone size were taken over from that table, and D and trimming were inferred from the DNA. In all, the sample holds 9,500 to 12,000 clones, and 50% to 70% of those were seen once. Clones ranked in the top ten supply less than 9.5% of the sample.

Material: tumor tissue, obtained after nivolumab (anti-PD-1) treatment. The rearrangement combines TRBV5-5 with TRBJ1-5, with TRBD1 matching 7 junction bases. The receptor's source is a person aged 35-79 years with oral cavity squamous cell carcinoma. The DNA is as follows: TGTGCCAGCAGCGCGGGACAGACCATCGGCCAGCCCCAGCATTTT. Its product reads: CASSAGQTIGQPQHF.